Here is one T cell receptor (beta chain) with its context. The sample holds other DNA sequences that translate to the same CDR3. The V gene lost 5 bases and the J gene lost 7 bases, with 6 bases spanning the gap. CDR1 LNHDA and CDR2 SQIVND come from the germline V gene (reference sequence). The CDR3 consists of 11 residues. 13 Jbeta primers and 60 Vbeta primers were used for the PCR. Assay: immunoSEQ multiplex PCR; the TCRdb copy retains only in-frame clones and omits some. The sample has about 200,000 clones, roughly four fifths seen once; the top ten hold 0.2% to 0.25%. These data are taken from a study of cytomegalovirus exposure and HLA in healthy donors.

The receptor comes from a girl aged 2 to 9 in good health and CMV-seronegative. What was sequenced was PBMCs. V usage is TRBV19 and J usage is TRBJ2-1; TRBD2 is a possible D gene (6 bases). The CDR3 DNA reads TGTGCCAGTAGTGGAGGGAATGAGCAGTTCTTC. Amino acid sequence: CASSGGNEQFF.